These T cell receptor beta chains were read from a single sample in a study of cytomegalovirus exposure and HLA in healthy donors. Clones were read by immunoSEQ multiplex PCR, and TCRdb kept only the in-frame ones, dropping some. This repertoire shows 110,000 or so clones, around nine tenths found once; its top ten account for about 4.1%. Sequencing used PBMCs. The receptors here all came from a man aged 18-30 years in good health and CMV-seropositive. Both conserved end residues are part of each CDR3. The order of the fields is J gene, V gene, clone size, D gene, CDR3 DNA, CDR3 protein. A D gene is named only where the DNA matches it firmly. The size entry is marked missing in some rows and otherwise reads once, few, many or a size class.

TRBJ1-4,TRBV28,NA,NA,TGTGCCAGCAGCCAGACAGGAGCTGGAAAAAAACTGTTTTTT,CASSQTGAGKKLFF
TRBJ2-2,TRBV5-6,once,TRBD2,TGTGCCAGCTTCGATCTAGCGGGGGGGCACACCGGGGAGCTGTTTTTT,CASFDLAGGHTGELFF
TRBJ2-3,TRBV2,NA,NA,TGTGCCAGCAGTGGGAGAGGAAACTTCACAGATACGCAGTATTTT,CASSGRGNFTDTQYF
TRBJ2-5,TRBV19,NA,TRBD1,TGTGCCAGTAGTATCCGGGACAGGCCGGAGACCCAGTACTTC,CASSIRDRPETQYF
TRBJ2-5,TRBV15,NA,TRBD2,TGTGCCACCAGCCCCCAGAGGGTAAGGGGACTAGCGATTGTGACCCAGTACTTC,CATSPQRVRGLAIVTQYF
TRBJ2-7,TRBV28,NA,NA,TGTGCCAGCAGTTCTGGGCAGAACCCCTACGAGCAGTACTTC,CASSSGQNPYEQYF
TRBJ2-7,TRBV14,NA,NA,TGTGCCAGCAGCCAGAACCCACGGGGCGAGCAGTACTTC,CASSQNPRGEQYF
TRBJ2-3,TRBV5-1,NA,TRBD1,TGCGCCAGCAGCCTCCGGGACAGGGAGACAGATACGCAGTATTTT,CASSLRDRETDTQYF
TRBJ2-7,TRBV7-9,NA,NA,TGTGCCAGCAGCCCAAAATCCCCCGGACAGCTAAAAGAGCAGTACTTC,CASSPKSPGQLKEQYF
TRBJ2-5,TRBV2,NA,TRBD2,TGTGCCAGCAGTTGGACGCTAGCGGGGGGGCCGAGAGAGACCCAGTACTTC,CASSWTLAGGPRETQYF
TRBJ2-3,TRBV27,NA,TRBD1,TGTGCCAGCAGTTTGAGGGGACAGAGCACAGATACGCAGTATTTT,CASSLRGQSTDTQYF
TRBJ1-2,TRBV13,NA,NA,TGTGCCAGCAGCTTAAGCCAATATGGCTACACCTTC,CASSLSQYGYTF
TRBJ2-7,TRBV14,NA,NA,TGTGCCAGCAGCCAAGAGGGGCTAGACGGCTACGAGCAGTACTTC,CASSQEGLDGYEQYF
TRBJ1-2,TRBV6-1,NA,NA,TGTGCCAGCAGTGAAAAGGGGCAGAACTATGGCTACACCTTC,CASSEKGQNYGYTF
TRBJ1-6,TRBV18,NA,TRBD1,TGTGCCAGCTCATCTACAGGGGTACAAAATTCACCCCTCCACTTT,CASSSTGVQNSPLHF
TRBJ2-2,TRBV7-9,NA,TRBD1,TGTGCCAGCAGCTTAGCGTTCCTCGGACAGGGATACGGGGAGCTGTTTTTT,CASSLAFLGQGYGELFF
TRBJ2-7,TRBV5-1,NA,TRBD2,TGCGCCAGCAGCTTGGGTGACGCGGGGGGCTACGAGCAGTACTTC,CASSLGDAGGYEQYF
TRBJ2-5,TRBV2,NA,NA,TGTGCCAGCAGTGCGTTATTAGGGGCCCAAGAGACCCAGTACTTC,CASSALLGAQETQYF
TRBJ1-3,TRBV11-2,NA,NA,TGTGCCAGCAGCTCGAGCCCAGGAAACACCATATATTTT,CASSSSPGNTIYF
TRBJ1-6,TRBV19,NA,TRBD1,TGTGCCAGTAAGGTTTCCGGGACAGGGCTTAATTCACCCCTCCACTTT,CASKVSGTGLNSPLHF
TRBJ1-2,TRBV21-1,NA,NA,TGTGCCAGCAGCAAAAAAGTTTGTGGACAGGGGAGTTCGGATGGCTACACCTTC,CASSKKVCGQGSSDGYTF
TRBJ2-1,TRBV5-8,NA,TRBD2,TGTGCCAGCAGCCGCGGGAGCTCCTACAATGAGCAGTTCTTC,CASSRGSSYNEQFF
TRBJ1-1,TRBV5-1,NA,NA,TGCGCCAGCAGCTACCAAGGGGGGGACACTGAAGCTTTCTTT,CASSYQGGDTEAFF
TRBJ1-5,TRBV10-3,once,NA,TGTGCCATCGGGGGGGATCAGCCCCAGCATTTT,CAIGGDQPQHF
TRBJ2-3,TRBV7-2,NA,NA,TGTGCCAGCAAAGGGGGACCTAGCACAGATACGCAGTATTTT,CASKGGPSTDTQYF
TRBJ2-7,TRBV6-1,NA,NA,TGTGCCAGCCGGGGGGCCAGGAGCTCCTACGAGCAGTACTTC,CASRGARSSYEQYF
TRBJ1-3,TRBV18,NA,NA,TGTGCCAGCTCACCGGGAGTAGCGGGCTCTGGAAACACCATATATTTT,CASSPGVAGSGNTIYF
TRBJ2-2,TRBV18,NA,TRBD2,TGTGCCAGCTCACCAGACGCGGGGGTCGACACCGGGGAGCTGTTTTTT,CASSPDAGVDTGELFF
TRBJ1-3,TRBV6-1,NA,TRBD1,TGTGCCAGCAGTAGGACAGGGGAAGGAAACACCATATATTTT,CASSRTGEGNTIYF
TRBJ1-5,TRBV6-1,once,NA,TGTGCCAGCAGTGAAGTATCAGGGTATTTCAGCAATCAGCCCCAGCATTTT,CASSEVSGYFSNQPQHF
TRBJ2-2,TRBV5-1,NA,TRBD1,TGCGCCAGCAGCCTGAGGTCGGGACAGGGAACGGCCGGGGAGCTGTTTTTT,CASSLRSGQGTAGELFF
TRBJ1-1,TRBV29-1,NA,NA,TGCAGCGGACAGAACACTGAAGCTTTCTTT,CSGQNTEAFF
TRBJ1-1,TRBV6-4,NA,NA,TGTGCCAGCAGGAAACAGGGGAACACTGAAGCTTTCTTT,CASRKQGNTEAFF
TRBJ1-2,TRBV18,NA,NA,TGTGCCAGCTCACCAGGGAGAGGCTACACCTTC,CASSPGRGYTF
TRBJ2-7,TRBV28,NA,TRBD1,TGTGCCAGCAGGGGACAGGGTACCTACGAGCAGTACTTC,CASRGQGTYEQYF
TRBJ2-7,TRBV5-1,NA,TRBD1,TGCGCCAGCAGCTGGGGACAGGGGATCGAGCAGTACTTC,CASSWGQGIEQYF
TRBJ1-1,TRBV6-5,NA,NA,TGTGCCAGCAGCTCAGGACAGAACACTGAAGCTTTCTTT,CASSSGQNTEAFF
TRBJ1-2,TRBV5-1,NA,TRBD1,TGCGCCAGCAGCGTCGCCGGGACAGACTATGGCTACACCTTC,CASSVAGTDYGYTF
TRBJ2-7,TRBV2,NA,NA,TGTGCCAGCAGCCCAGATGTTGGGTACGGGTACGAGCAGTACTTC,CASSPDVGYGYEQYF
TRBJ2-7,TRBV28,NA,TRBD1,TGTGCCAGCAGTTTACAGGGGGCTTTTCCCTACGAGCAGTACTTC,CASSLQGAFPYEQYF
TRBJ2-5,TRBV29-1,once,TRBD2,TGCAGCGTTGAAAAGGGACTAGCGGGGGGTGGGGAGACCCAGTACTTC,CSVEKGLAGGGETQYF
TRBJ1-5,TRBV19,NA,TRBD1,TGTGCCAGTAGTATAGACAGGGGGAACAATCAGCCCCAGCATTTT,CASSIDRGNNQPQHF
TRBJ2-7,TRBV28,few,NA,TGTGCCACCATAGCACTACAGGGCTACGAGCAGTACTTC,CATIALQGYEQYF